This T cell receptor (beta chain) was recovered during a study of blood T cell repertoires in COVID-19. Study details: The samples span acute and convalescent COVID-19 from the United States, Italy and Spain.

Original processing methods: Amplified reference gene primers provided the basis for estimating nucleated cell counts. Some clones are missing from TCRdb's copy, which holds only in-frame ones; the method was immunoSEQ multiplex PCR. The V and J calls and clone size are taken from that table; D and trimming were inferred from the DNA. The sample holds about 190,000 clones, 86% seen once. The V and J ends lost 0 bases and 0 bases respectively, with 9 bases between them. CDR1 and CDR2 (germline): MNHEY, SVGAGI. The CDR3 length is 15 residues. Participant-reported clinical history was the basis for cohort assignment. Recovered Cohort 3 donors showed two negative PCRs, clearance, or symptom resolution.

The origin of this receptor is a woman aged 30 to 39 who had recovered from COVID-19. Sequenced material: PBMCs or T cells enriched from blood (not recorded which). V is TRBV6-5 and J is TRBJ2-7, with D hard to call. The CDR3 sequence: CASSYSMLDSYEQYF. The CDR3, as DNA: TGTGCCAGCAGTTACTCGATGTTAGACTCCTACGAGCAGTACTTC.